The clone carrying this T cell receptor (beta chain) was detected many times. The investigators amplified TCR beta CDR3 regions from RNA transcripts. Researchers ran a first-round RT-PCR on the TCR CDR3 using the HTBI primer set. TCRdb reprocessed the multiplex PCR reads via MiXCR and lists one record per CDR3 protein. The sample carries hundreds of thousands of distinct CDR3 sequences, 15% to 20% recorded once. The source of the sample is a study of T cells in Graves' hyperthyroidism and ophthalmopathy. Background on the study: Peripheral blood collection took place at initial diagnosis, before any treatment.

This TCR came from a woman aged 25 to 39 with Graves' hyperthyroidism. Sequencing was done on a sample of blood.

The CDR3, as DNA: TGTGCCAGCAGCTTAGTTCGACAGGTCGTTGGAAACTATGGCTACACCTTC. It encodes CASSLVRQVVGNYGYTF. This chain connects TRBV7-2 to TRBJ1-2; a weak D match, TRBD1 (6 bases). This CDR3 has 17 residues. The germline V gene has CDR1 SGHTA and CDR2 FQGNSA. Between the trimmed V and J ends, which lost 1 base and 2 bases, there was a span of 17 bases.